This is a list of T cell receptor beta chains from one sample in a study of molecular identifiers for immune sequencing clone quantification. TCRdb reanalysed the PCR reads using MiXCR and keeps one entry per CDR3 protein. The data hold approximately 590,000 distinct CDR3 sequences, with roughly 27% observed a single time. The sample consisted of naive CD8+ T cells from blood, with Jurkat cell RNA spiked in. These receptors all come from a human donor in good health. Some libraries in this study had Jurkat cell RNA spiked in. Each CDR3 is given with its conserved first and last residue. The D gene is left open where the match is weak. Not all rows give a size; the values are once, few, many and, for expanded clones, a class.

j_gene: TRBJ2-3
d_gene: NA
abundance: few
v_gene: TRBV6-6
CDR3nt: TGTGCCAGCTGGGCTAGAAGCCCCCGAGATACGCAGTATTTT
CDR3aa: CASWARSPRDTQYF

j_gene: TRBJ2-7
d_gene: TRBD2
abundance: many
v_gene: TRBV5-1
CDR3nt: TGTGCCAGCAGTTTATCTAGCGGGGGCACCTACGAGCAGTACTTC
CDR3aa: CASSLSSGGTYEQYF

j_gene: TRBJ2-7
d_gene: NA
abundance: NA
v_gene: TRBV6-2/TRBV6-3
CDR3nt: TGTGCCAGCAGTTACGCTGGGAAAGTTCCCTACGAGCAGTACTTC
CDR3aa: CASSYAGKVPYEQYF

j_gene: TRBJ2-2
d_gene: TRBD1
abundance: many
v_gene: TRBV7-6
CDR3nt: TGTGCCAGCAGCTTAGAAGGGACAGGGCCCCCGAACACCGGGGAGCTGTTTTTT
CDR3aa: CASSLEGTGPPNTGELFF

j_gene: TRBJ2-1
d_gene: NA
abundance: few
v_gene: TRBV7-2
CDR3nt: TGTGCCAGCAGCCCCGTGGGTTCCTACAATGAGCAGTTCTTC
CDR3aa: CASSPVGSYNEQFF

j_gene: TRBJ1-5
d_gene: NA
abundance: many
v_gene: TRBV6-6
CDR3nt: TGTGCCAGCCTCGATGGGGGAAATCAGCCCCAGCATTTT
CDR3aa: CASLDGGNQPQHF

j_gene: TRBJ1-1
d_gene: NA
abundance: many
v_gene: TRBV28
CDR3nt: TGTGCCAGCAGTTTAGGCGGCGGGGGGTCAGGAACTGAAGCTTTCTTT
CDR3aa: CASSLGGGGSGTEAFF

j_gene: TRBJ2-5
d_gene: NA
abundance: few
v_gene: TRBV9
CDR3nt: TGTGCCAGCAGCGTAGGCAGGAACCAAGAGACCCAGTACTTC
CDR3aa: CASSVGRNQETQYF

j_gene: TRBJ1-1
d_gene: NA
abundance: many
v_gene: TRBV6-5
CDR3nt: TGTGCCAGCAGTTACTCGAGGGCGAACACTGAAGCTTTCTTT
CDR3aa: CASSYSRANTEAFF

j_gene: TRBJ2-5
d_gene: NA
abundance: NA
v_gene: TRBV18
CDR3nt: TGTGCCAGCTCACCACCTCCCTACGGGGTGGGGACCCAGTACTTC
CDR3aa: CASSPPPYGVGTQYF

j_gene: TRBJ1-1
d_gene: NA
abundance: NA
v_gene: TRBV7-9
CDR3nt: TGTGCCAGCAGCTTAGCCCGGGGACTGATCAGCACTGAAGCTTTCTTT
CDR3aa: CASSLARGLISTEAFF

j_gene: TRBJ2-3
d_gene: NA
abundance: once
v_gene: TRBV13
CDR3nt: TGTGCCAGCAGCTTAGCGATGGAGCCCGGGGGAACAGGTACGCAGTATTTT
CDR3aa: CASSLAMEPGGTGTQYF

j_gene: TRBJ2-7
d_gene: TRBD2
abundance: NA
v_gene: TRBV18
CDR3nt: TGTGCCAGCTCACCACCAACTAGCGGGAGTAGGTCCTACGAGCAGTACTTC
CDR3aa: CASSPPTSGSRSYEQYF

j_gene: TRBJ2-5
d_gene: TRBD1
abundance: many
v_gene: TRBV5-6
CDR3nt: TGTGCCAGCGGAGGAAAGACAGGGGGCAGTGAGACCCAGTACTTC
CDR3aa: CASGGKTGGSETQYF

j_gene: TRBJ2-1
d_gene: NA
abundance: NA
v_gene: TRBV6-2/TRBV6-3
CDR3nt: TGTGCCAGCAGTTACGGCAGCTCCTACAATGAGCAGCTCTTC
CDR3aa: CASSYGSSYNEQLF

j_gene: TRBJ1-5
d_gene: NA
abundance: many
v_gene: TRBV9
CDR3nt: TGTGCCAGCAGCGTAGGAGCAGACAATCAGCCCCAGCATTTT
CDR3aa: CASSVGADNQPQHF

j_gene: TRBJ2-7
d_gene: NA
abundance: many
v_gene: TRBV4-3
CDR3nt: TGCGCCAGCAGCCAATATACGGGCTACGAGCAGTACTTC
CDR3aa: CASSQYTGYEQYF

j_gene: TRBJ1-1
d_gene: TRBD1
abundance: many
v_gene: TRBV7-9
CDR3nt: TGTGCCAGCAGCAGAGGAGGGACAGGGCGGAACACTGAAGCTTTCTTT
CDR3aa: CASSRGGTGRNTEAFF

j_gene: TRBJ1-1
d_gene: NA
abundance: few
v_gene: TRBV12-3/TRBV12-4
CDR3nt: TGTGCCAGCAATCCACCCGGGCCCGAAAACACTGAAGCTTTCTTT
CDR3aa: CASNPPGPENTEAFF

j_gene: TRBJ2-3
d_gene: TRBD2
abundance: NA
v_gene: TRBV20-1
CDR3nt: TGCAGTGCCGAGCCGGGACTAGCGGGAGGGGATACGCAGTATTTT
CDR3aa: CSAEPGLAGGDTQYF

j_gene: TRBJ2-5
d_gene: NA
abundance: few
v_gene: TRBV19
CDR3nt: TGTGCCAGTAGTATAGATTCGGCAGACCAAGAGACCCAGTACTTC
CDR3aa: CASSIDSADQETQYF

j_gene: TRBJ2-7
d_gene: NA
abundance: few
v_gene: TRBV7-9
CDR3nt: TGTGCCAGCAGCAAAGACTCAGGCTACGAGCAGTACTTC
CDR3aa: CASSKDSGYEQYF

j_gene: TRBJ2-7
d_gene: NA
abundance: few
v_gene: TRBV4-1
CDR3nt: TGCGCCAGCAGCCAAACCGCGGGGTCCTTCTACGAGCAGTACTTC
CDR3aa: CASSQTAGSFYEQYF

j_gene: TRBJ2-3
d_gene: NA
abundance: few
v_gene: TRBV9
CDR3nt: TGTGCCAGCAGCGTAACAGGTACTAGCAATGGAGATACGCAGTATTTT
CDR3aa: CASSVTGTSNGDTQYF

j_gene: TRBJ2-7
d_gene: NA
abundance: few
v_gene: TRBV19
CDR3nt: TGTGCCAGTAGTGCCCAGGACGGTTACGAGCAGTACTTC
CDR3aa: CASSAQDGYEQYF

j_gene: TRBJ2-5
d_gene: TRBD1
abundance: few
v_gene: TRBV2
CDR3nt: TGTGCCAGCATCCCACCCACCGGGACAGCTGAGGAGACCCAGTACTTC
CDR3aa: CASIPPTGTAEETQYF

j_gene: TRBJ2-1
d_gene: TRBD2
abundance: many
v_gene: TRBV11-2
CDR3nt: TGTGCCAGCAGCGTATCTAGCGGGAACTACAATGAGCAGTTCTTC
CDR3aa: CASSVSSGNYNEQFF

j_gene: TRBJ2-7
d_gene: TRBD2
abundance: few
v_gene: TRBV28
CDR3nt: TGTGCCAGCAGAACTAGCGAGGTCTACGAGCAGTACTTC
CDR3aa: CASRTSEVYEQYF

j_gene: TRBJ2-7
d_gene: NA
abundance: many
v_gene: TRBV19
CDR3nt: TGTGCCAGTAGTAAGGACACTTCCTACGAGCAGTACTTC
CDR3aa: CASSKDTSYEQYF

j_gene: TRBJ2-7
d_gene: TRBD1
abundance: many
v_gene: TRBV27
CDR3nt: TGTGCCAGCAGTACTGATGACAGGGCTTATGCCTACGAGCAGTACTTC
CDR3aa: CASSTDDRAYAYEQYF

j_gene: TRBJ1-5
d_gene: NA
abundance: few
v_gene: TRBV4-3
CDR3nt: TGCGCCAGCAGCCAAGATCGTGGCGGCTATCAGCCCCAGCATTTT
CDR3aa: CASSQDRGGYQPQHF

j_gene: TRBJ2-7
d_gene: TRBD2
abundance: NA
v_gene: TRBV4-3
CDR3nt: TGCGCCAGCAGCCAAGATGATGTGAGCCTAGCGGTCCACGAGCAGTACTTC
CDR3aa: CASSQDDVSLAVHEQYF

j_gene: TRBJ2-7
d_gene: TRBD1
abundance: many
v_gene: TRBV6-2/TRBV6-3
CDR3nt: TGTGCCAGCAGTGCGCCCGGACAGGGGTCCTACGAGCAGTACTTC
CDR3aa: CASSAPGQGSYEQYF

j_gene: TRBJ2-5
d_gene: NA
abundance: many
v_gene: TRBV5-6
CDR3nt: TGTGCCAGCCGGGGGGCATTCCAAGAGACCCAGTACTTC
CDR3aa: CASRGAFQETQYF

j_gene: TRBJ2-7
d_gene: NA
abundance: few
v_gene: TRBV7-9
CDR3nt: TGTGCCAGCAGCGGGGGGGCTGATCTCTCCTACGAGCAGTACTTC
CDR3aa: CASSGGADLSYEQYF

j_gene: TRBJ2-1
d_gene: NA
abundance: many
v_gene: TRBV5-1
CDR3nt: TGCGCCAGCAGCTTGGTGTTGGGCAATGAGCAGTTCTTC
CDR3aa: CASSLVLGNEQFF

j_gene: TRBJ2-5
d_gene: NA
abundance: many
v_gene: TRBV14
CDR3nt: TGTGCCAGCAGCCAAGATGTAGGATCAGAGACCCAGTACTTC
CDR3aa: CASSQDVGSETQYF

j_gene: TRBJ1-1
d_gene: NA
abundance: many
v_gene: TRBV7-9
CDR3nt: TGTGCCAGCAGCCCAGGGGAGGGAATGAACACTGAAGCTTTCTTT
CDR3aa: CASSPGEGMNTEAFF

j_gene: TRBJ2-7
d_gene: TRBD2
abundance: few
v_gene: TRBV4-1
CDR3nt: TGCGCCAGCAGCCAAGATTCAGCGGGAGCTTACGAGCAGTACTTC
CDR3aa: CASSQDSAGAYEQYF

j_gene: TRBJ2-7
d_gene: NA
abundance: few
v_gene: TRBV27
CDR3nt: TGTGCCAGCAGTTTGGCAGGCAGGAGGAACGAGCAGTACTTC
CDR3aa: CASSLAGRRNEQYF

j_gene: TRBJ1-2
d_gene: NA
abundance: few
v_gene: TRBV5-4
CDR3nt: TGTGCCAGCAGCTCCGCTGATAGCTATGGCTACACCTTC
CDR3aa: CASSSADSYGYTF

j_gene: TRBJ2-2
d_gene: NA
abundance: NA
v_gene: TRBV19
CDR3nt: TGTGCCAGTAGTATTGTTTCCGGGGAGCTGTTTTTT
CDR3aa: CASSIVSGELFF